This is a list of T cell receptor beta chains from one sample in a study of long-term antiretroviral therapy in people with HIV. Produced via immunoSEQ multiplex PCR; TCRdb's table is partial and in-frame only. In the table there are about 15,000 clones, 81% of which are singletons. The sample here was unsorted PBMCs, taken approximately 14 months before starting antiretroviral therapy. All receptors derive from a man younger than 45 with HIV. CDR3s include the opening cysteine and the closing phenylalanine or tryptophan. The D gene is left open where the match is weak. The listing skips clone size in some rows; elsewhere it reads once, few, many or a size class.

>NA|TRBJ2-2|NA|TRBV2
CASSSTNTGELFF
TGTGCCAGCAGTTCGACTAACACCGGGGAGCTGTTTTTT
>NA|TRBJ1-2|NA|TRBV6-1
CASSEPTGLYGYTF
TGTGCCAGCAGTGAACCCACAGGGTTATATGGCTACACCTTC
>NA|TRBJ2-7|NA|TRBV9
CASSVAVAGAQYF
TGTGCCAGCAGCGTAGCTGTGGCCGGTGCGCAGTACTTC
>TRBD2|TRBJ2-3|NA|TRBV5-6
CASSVPSGGPNTDTQYF
TGTGCCAGCAGCGTCCCTAGCGGGGGGCCGAACACAGATACGCAGTATTTT
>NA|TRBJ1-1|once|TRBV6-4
CASSDSDRNTEAFF
TGTGCCAGCAGTGATTCGGACAGGAACACTGAAGCTTTCTTT
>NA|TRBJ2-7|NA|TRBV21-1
CASSPRRCSGSYEQYF
TGTGCCAGCAGCCCCCGCAGGTGTAGCGGGAGCTACGAGCAGTACTTC
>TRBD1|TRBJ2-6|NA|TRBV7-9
CASTGGPGIGANVLTF
TGTGCCAGTACAGGGGGCCCTGGTATTGGGGCCAACGTCCTGACTTTC
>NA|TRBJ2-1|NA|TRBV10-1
CASSRDLANEQFF
TGCGCCAGCTCGCGGGACCTCGCCAATGAGCAGTTCTTC
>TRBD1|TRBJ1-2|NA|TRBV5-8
CASSLQGASYGYTF
TGTGCCAGCAGCTTACAGGGGGCAAGCTATGGCTACACCTTC
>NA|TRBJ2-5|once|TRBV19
CASSSEGPAGGRETQYF
TGTGCCAGTAGCTCCGAGGGGCCAGCGGGCGGACGGGAGACCCAGTACTTC
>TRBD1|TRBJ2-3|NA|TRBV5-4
CASRSTGATDTQYF
TGTGCCAGCAGGTCCACAGGGGCGACAGATACGCAGTATTTT
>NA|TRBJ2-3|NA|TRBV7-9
CASSTQGDTQYF
TGTGCCAGCAGCACACAGGGCGATACGCAGTATTTT
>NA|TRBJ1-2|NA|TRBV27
CASSLSHRDPSGYTF
TGTGCCAGCAGTTTATCGCACCGGGACCCCTCTGGCTACACCTTC
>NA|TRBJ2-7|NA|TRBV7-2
CASSLAQVPSHYEQYF
TGTGCCAGCAGCTTAGCGCAAGTGCCTAGCCACTACGAGCAGTACTTC
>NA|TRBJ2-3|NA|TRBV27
CASSFRDPNTDTQYF
TGTGCCAGCAGTTTCCGGGACCCAAACACAGATACGCAGTATTTT
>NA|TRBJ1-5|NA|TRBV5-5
CASSFEGSLAQHF
TGTGCCAGCAGCTTTGAGGGTTCCTTAGCCCAGCATTTT
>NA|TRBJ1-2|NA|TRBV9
CASSIGQWGYTF
TGTGCCAGCAGCATTGGACAGTGGGGCTACACCTTC
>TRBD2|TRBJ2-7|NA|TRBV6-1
CASSRNGGRYEQYF
TGTGCCAGCAGTAGGAACGGGGGGAGGTACGAGCAGTACTTC
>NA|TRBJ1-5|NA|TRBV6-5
CASRKEGPYQPQHF
TGTGCCAGCAGAAAAGAGGGTCCGTATCAGCCCCAGCATTTT
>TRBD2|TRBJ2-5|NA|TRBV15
CATSSPFAGGAEETQYF
TGTGCCACCAGCAGTCCCTTCGCGGGGGGCGCGGAGGAGACCCAGTACTTC
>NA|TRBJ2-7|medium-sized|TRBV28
CASSLLESLGTEQYF
TGTGCCAGCAGTTTACTTGAATCCCTCGGGACCGAGCAGTACTTC
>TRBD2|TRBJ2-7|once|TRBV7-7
CASSPTSGSPHEQYF
TGTGCTAGCAGCCCGACTAGCGGGAGTCCTCACGAGCAGTACTTC
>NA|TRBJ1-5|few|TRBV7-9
CASSSAGEVGQPQHF
TGTGCCAGCAGCTCGGCAGGGGAAGTTGGACAGCCCCAGCATTTT
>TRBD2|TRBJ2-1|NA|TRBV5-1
CASSLNPGLNLMSSYNEQFF
TGCGCCAGCAGCTTGAACCCGGGACTAAACTTAATGAGCTCCTACAATGAGCAGTTCTTC
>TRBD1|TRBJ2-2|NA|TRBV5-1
CASSLRTGGRDTGELFF
TGCGCCAGCAGCCTCCGGACAGGGGGCAGAGACACCGGGGAGCTGTTTTTT
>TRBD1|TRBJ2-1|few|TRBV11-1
CASSSGTGIGYNEQFF
TGTGCCAGCAGCTCCGGGACAGGGATTGGGTACAATGAGCAGTTCTTC
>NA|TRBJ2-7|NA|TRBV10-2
CATSGGEGQYF
TGCGCCACAAGTGGCGGTGAGGGGCAGTACTTC
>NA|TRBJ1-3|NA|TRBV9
CASSPPNSGNTIYF
TGTGCCAGCAGCCCTCCTAACTCTGGAAACACCATATATTTT
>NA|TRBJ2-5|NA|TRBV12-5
CASGLAGILEYF
TGTGCTAGTGGTTTGGCGGGGATCTTGGAGTACTTC
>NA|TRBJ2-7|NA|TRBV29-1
CSVVQMDLSYEQYF
TGCAGCGTGGTCCAAATGGACCTTTCCTACGAGCAGTACTTC
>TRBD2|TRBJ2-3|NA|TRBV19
CASRLTSGGTDTQYF
TGTGCCAGTAGATTGACTAGCGGGGGCACAGATACGCAGTATTTT
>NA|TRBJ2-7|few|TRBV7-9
CASSFRDWSYEQYF
TGTGCCAGCAGCTTCCGGGACTGGTCCTACGAGCAGTACTTC
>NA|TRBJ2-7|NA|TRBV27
CASSGTPYEQYF
TGTGCCAGCAGTGGAACACCTTACGAGCAGTACTTC
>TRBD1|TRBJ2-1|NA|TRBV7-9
CASRGTGESYNEQFF
TGTGCCAGCAGGGGGACAGGGGAATCCTACAATGAGCAGTTCTTC
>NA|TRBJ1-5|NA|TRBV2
CASGLGGDHQPQHF
TGTGCCAGCGGCTTAGGAGGGGACCATCAGCCCCAGCATTTT
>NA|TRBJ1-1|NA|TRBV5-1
CASSYDRDYMNTEAFF
TGCGCCAGCAGCTATGACAGAGACTACATGAACACTGAAGCTTTCTTT
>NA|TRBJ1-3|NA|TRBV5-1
CASSGSGNTIYF
TGCGCCAGCAGCGGCTCTGGAAACACCATATATTTT
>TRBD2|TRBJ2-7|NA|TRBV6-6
CASSLTSGGYSYEQYF
TGTGCCAGCAGTCTCACTAGCGGGGGTTACTCCTACGAGCAGTACTTC
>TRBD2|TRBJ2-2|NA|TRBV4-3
CASAAGGGTGELFF
TGCGCCAGCGCAGCGGGAGGGGGAACCGGGGAGCTGTTTTTT
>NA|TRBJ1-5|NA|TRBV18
CASSPSEGNNQPQHF
TGTGCCAGCTCACCATCGGAGGGGAACAATCAGCCCCAGCATTTT
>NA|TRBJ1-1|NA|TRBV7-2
CASSLAGILAPVGNEAFF
TGTGCCAGCAGCTTAGCGGGCATATTGGCGCCCGTGGGAAATGAAGCTTTCTTT
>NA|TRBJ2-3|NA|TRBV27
CASSYWTESTDTQYF
TGTGCCAGCAGCTATTGGACGGAAAGCACAGATACGCAGTATTTT
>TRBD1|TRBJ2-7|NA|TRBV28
CASSLDRVGEQYF
TGTGCCAGCAGTCTGGACAGGGTTGGCGAGCAGTACTTC
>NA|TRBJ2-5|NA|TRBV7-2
CASSLGGFGQETQYF
TGTGCCAGCAGCTTAGGCGGGTTTGGCCAAGAGACCCAGTACTTC
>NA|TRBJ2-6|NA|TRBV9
CASSAAEGTGANVLTF
TGTGCCAGCAGCGCAGCGGAGGGAACCGGGGCCAACGTCCTGACTTTC
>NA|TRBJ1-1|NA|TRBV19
CASSISKNTEAFF
TGTGCCAGTAGTATCAGCAAGAACACTGAAGCTTTCTTT
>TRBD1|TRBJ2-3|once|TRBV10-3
CAVGTGLTDTQYF
TGTGCCGTCGGGACAGGGCTCACAGATACGCAGTATTTT